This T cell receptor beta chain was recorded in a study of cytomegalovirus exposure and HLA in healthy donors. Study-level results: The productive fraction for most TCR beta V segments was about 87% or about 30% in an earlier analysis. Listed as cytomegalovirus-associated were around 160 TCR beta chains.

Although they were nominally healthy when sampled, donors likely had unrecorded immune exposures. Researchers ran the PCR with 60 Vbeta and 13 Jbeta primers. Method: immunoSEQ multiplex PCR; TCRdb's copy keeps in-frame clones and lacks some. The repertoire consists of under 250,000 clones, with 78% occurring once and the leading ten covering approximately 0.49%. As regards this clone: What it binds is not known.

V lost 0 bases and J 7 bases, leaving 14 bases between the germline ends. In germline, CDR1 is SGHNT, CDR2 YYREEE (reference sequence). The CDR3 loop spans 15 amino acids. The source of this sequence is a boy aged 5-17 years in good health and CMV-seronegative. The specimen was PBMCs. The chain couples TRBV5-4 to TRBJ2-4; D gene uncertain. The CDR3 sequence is CASSLVSAVDNIQYF. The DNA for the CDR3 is TGTGCCAGCAGCTTGGTCTCTGCGGTCGATAACATTCAGTACTTC.